These 7 T cell receptor beta chains were sequenced from one sample in a study of T-cell memory formation after mild COVID-19. TCRdb analysed the 5' RACE reads with MiXCR anew, one entry per CDR3 protein. Among about 400,000 distinct CDR3 sequences listed, about 25% were seen once. The sequenced material came from PBMCs or a T cell subset sorted from them (not recorded which). The receptors stem from an adult woman who had mild COVID-19 (a few samples of this study predate the infection). Cell type and time point are not known.

V and J are TRBV7-2 and TRBJ2-7; D perhaps matches TRBD1 (6 bases). Germline V gene data show CDR1 as SGHTA and CDR2 as FQGNSA. The CDR3 length is 14 residues. Trimming stripped 5 bases from V and 3 bases from J, with 14 bases between. The CDR3 is CASSLQGRGYEQYF. For the CDR3, the DNA is TGTGCCAGCAGCCTCCAGGGGAGAGGCTACGAGCAGTACTTC.

The V and J genes are TRBV6-1 and TRBJ1-1; D is uncertain. The germline CDR1 and CDR2 sequences are MNHNS and SASEGT. The CDR3 runs to 9 residues. The V end lost 4 bases, the J end lost 9 bases, and 3 bases lay between the germline ends. The CDR3: CASSGKAFF. The CDR3 DNA sequence: TGTGCCAGCAGTGGCAAAGCTTTCTTT.

In this sample, this clonotype turned up a few times. This chain connects TRBV29-1 to TRBJ2-3, with unresolved D. This CDR3 region has 13 residues. The V gene lost 6 bases and the J gene lost 1 base, with 11 bases spanning the gap. The V gene's germline CDR1 is SQVTM and CDR2 ANQGSEA. DNA of the CDR3: TGCAGCGTCAAATATGATCGCACAGATACGCAGTATTTT. Its translation: CSVKYDRTDTQYF.

The CDR3 loop is CSVEGLVALNNEQFF. Written as DNA, the CDR3 is TGCAGCGTTGAGGGGTTAGTAGCCCTTAACAATGAGCAGTTCTTC. The chain couples TRBV29-1 to TRBJ2-1; D gene unclear. The V gene lost 3 bases and the J gene lost 5 bases, with 17 bases spanning the gap. Germline V gene sequence: CDR1 SQVTM, CDR2 ANQGSEA. The CDR3 has 15 amino acids.

This clonotype was found a few times. V gene TRBV5-4 combines with J gene TRBJ2-7; TRBD1 might be the D (7 bases). The CDR3 covers 14 residues. Looked up from germline, CDR1 is SGHNT and CDR2 is YYREEE (reference sequence). The V end was cut by 2 bases, the J end by 6 bases, with 15 bases between. For the CDR3, the DNA is TGTGCCAGCAGCTTCGGAGGGCCAGGGGGCGAGCAGTACTTC. This gives the protein CASSFGGPGGEQYF.

The chain carries TRBV2 and TRBJ1-5; D might be TRBD1 (5 bases). Germline V gene sequence: CDR1 SNHLY, CDR2 FYNNEI. V was pared by 3 bases and J by 3 bases, with 9 bases between. The CDR3 is made up of 14 amino acids. The CDR3, as DNA: TGTGCCAGCAGTGATGGGGGATCCAATCAGCCCCAGCATTTT. This sequence encodes CASSDGGSNQPQHF.

The rearrangement links TRBV20-1 to TRBJ1-1; 8 bases are shared with TRBD1. The J segment lost 3 bases and the V segment lost 0 bases, leaving 12 bases of the junction unmatched. Germline V gives CDR1 DFQATT, CDR2 SNEGSKA (reference sequence). The CDR3 is made up of 17 amino acids. CDR3 nucleotide sequence: TGCAGTGCTAGAGATCCCCGGGCAGGGGGCATGGACACTGAAGCTTTCTTT. Translation gives CSARDPRAGGMDTEAFF.